Below are 28 T cell receptor beta chains sequenced from a single sample in a study of T cell clonality in common variable immunodeficiency. Study conclusions and caveats: Common variable immunodeficiency TCR beta sequences reportedly had fewer deletions and N-nucleotide insertions.

These receptors have no identified antigens. TCRdb keeps only in-frame clones here, not all; method: immunoSEQ multiplex PCR. Sampling found 25,000 to 30,000 clones, none seen once. The source material was peripheral blood mononuclear cells. The origin of the receptors is a human donor with common variable immunodeficiency.

Note on this clone: The CDR3 goes on 3 residues after the read ends, and that part is filled in from the germline J gene. V usage is TRBV5-1 and J usage is TRBJ2-7; TRBD1 agrees at 7 bases. There are 14 residues in the CDR3. With 7 bases clipped from V and 2 bases from J, the junction kept 9 bases outside the gene matches. Germline-derived CDR1 and CDR2 are SGHRS and YFSETQ. CDR3 amino acids: CASRLTGLTYEQYF. The covered CDR3 bases are TGCGCCAGCCGGTTGACAGGGCTCACCTACGAG. The whole variable domain, remainder taken from reference TRBV5-1 and TRBJ2-7, is KAGVTQTPRYLIKTRGQQVTLSCSPISGHRSVSWYQQTPGQGLQFLFEYFSETQRNKGNFPGRFSGRQFSNSRSEMNVSTLELGDSALYLCASRLTGLTYEQYFGPGTRLTVT.

This clone was seen a handful of times. Coverage ceases 3 residues before the CDR3 finishes, and the germline J gene fills in the end. This chain links TRBV7-6 with TRBJ1-2, with TRBD1 matching 9 bases. This CDR3 contains 15 residues. Per germline, CDR1 SGHVS and CDR2 FNYEAQ. The V segment lost 3 bases and the J segment 2 bases; nucleotides outside the gene matches: 4. CDR3 sequence: CASSLGTGPNYGYTF. The CDR3 bases that were read are TGTGCCAGCAGCTTGGGGACAGGGCCCAACTATGGC. The full variable domain, its missing parts supplied by reference TRBV7-6 and TRBJ1-2, is GAGVSQSPRYKVTKRGQDVALRCDPISGHVSLYWYRQALGQGPEFLTYFNYEAQQDKSGLPNDRFSAERPEGSISTLTIQRTEQRDSAMYRCASSLGTGPNYGYTFGSGTRLTVV.

This clone was seen more than once but under ten times. Sequencing ends 3 residues short of the CDR3 end; the germline J gene provides the rest. The chain couples TRBV2 to TRBJ2-5, with D possibly being TRBD2 (6 bases). Germline CDR1 reads SNHLY; CDR2 reads FYNNEI. Trimming took off 7 bases at V and 2 bases at J, with 23 bases between the two ends. This CDR3 is 17 amino acids long. CDR3 region: CASTEFATGGSQETQYF. CDR3 DNA, as far as it was read: TGTGCCAGCACCGAGTTTGCGACTGGGGGGTCTCAAGAGACC.

Turning to this clone: Sequencing ends 3 residues short of the CDR3 end; the germline J gene provides the rest. This rearrangement joins TRBV19 to TRBJ2-1, with D possibly being TRBD1 or TRBD2 (7 bases each). The germline gives CDR1 LNHDA, CDR2 SQIVND (reference sequence). CDR3 length: 16 residues. Trimming removed 3 bases at V and 8 bases at J, with 20 bases between. The DNA read from the CDR3 is TGTGCCAGTAGTATCCTGGGAGGGGGCAGAATCTATGAG. It codes for CASSILGGGRIYE. The whole CDR3 region reads CASSILGGGRIYEQFF.

This clone came up many times. CDR3 DNA (partial): TGTGCCAGTAGTATCCCGGGACAGGGCGGGACC. This sequence encodes CASSIPGQGGT. From start to end, the CDR3 is CASSIPGQGGTQYF. This chain links TRBV19 with TRBJ2-5; TRBD1 agrees at 9 bases. The missing CDR3 end, 3 residues past where the read stops, is filled in from the germline J gene. This CDR3 has 14 residues. From germline, CDR1 is LNHDA and CDR2 SQIVND (reference sequence). The V gene end was trimmed by 3 bases and the J gene end by 7 bases; junction bases not matched to a gene: 6.

This clone was recorded at least ten times. The missing CDR3 end, 3 residues past where the read stops, is filled in from the germline J gene. The chain carries TRBV5-1 and TRBJ1-2; 8 nucleotides line up with TRBD1. The V gene end was trimmed by 8 bases and the J gene end by 7 bases; junction bases not matched to a gene: 10. This CDR3 region has 13 residues. Germline-derived CDR1 and CDR2 are SGHRS and YFSETQ. The sequenced CDR3 bases are TGCGCCAGTACGACAGGGGAAGGGGTTGGC. Its translation is CASTTGEGVG. Given in full, the CDR3 is CASTTGEGVGYTF. Full variable domain (missing parts from reference TRBV5-1 and TRBJ1-2): KAGVTQTPRYLIKTRGQQVTLSCSPISGHRSVSWYQQTPGQGLQFLFEYFSETQRNKGNFPGRFSGRQFSNSRSEMNVSTLELGDSALYLCASTTGEGVGYTFGSGTRLTVV.

Turning to this clone: The read stops 3 residues short of the end of the CDR3; the missing end is completed from the germline J gene. This chain links TRBV20-1 with TRBJ1-2; TRBD1 matches 8 bases. J was trimmed by 4 bases and V by 4 bases; bases with no gene match: 11. CDR1 is DFQATT, CDR2 SNEGSKA, per germline (reference sequence). The CDR3 has 15 amino acids. Here the CDR3 reads CSATHPGQGAYGYTF. Partial CDR3 DNA: TGCAGTGCTACCCACCCCGGACAGGGAGCCTATGGC.

This clone was recorded a few times. The missing CDR3 end, 3 residues past where the read stops, is filled in from the germline J gene. J is TRBJ2-7 and V is TRBV18; no firm D call. The germline gives CDR1 KGHSH, CDR2 LQKENI. V lost 1 base and J lost 3, with 10 bases in between. The CDR3 runs to 14 residues. CDR3 DNA, as far as it was read: TGTGCCAGCTCACCACAAAACAGCAACTACGAG. This codes for CASSPQNSNYE. The whole CDR3 protein reads CASSPQNSNYEQYF.

Only a few counts were recorded for this clone. The CDR3 DNA, read in part, is TGTGCCAGCAGCTCTCCGGACAGGGGGGAG. Its protein is CASSSPDRGE. The CDR3 in full is CASSSPDRGELFF. The gene calls are TRBV7-3 and TRBJ2-2; TRBD1 matches at 7 bases. Read data end 3 residues before the CDR3 end; the end is taken from the germline J gene. From germline, CDR1 is SGHTA and CDR2 FQGTGA. The CDR3 consists of 13 residues. With V trimmed by 4 bases and J by 8 bases, 4 bases remained unmatched.

This clone came up a few times. The read ends 3 residues early relative to the CDR3; the germline J gene fills the gap. V and J are TRBV7-6 and TRBJ2-2; weak D call: TRBD1 (6 bases). In germline, CDR1 is SGHVS, CDR2 FNYEAQ. Trimming stripped 4 bases from V and 3 bases from J, with 18 bases between. The CDR3 totals 17 residues. The CDR3 DNA, read in part, is TGTGCCAGCAGCTCCCTTCGGGGCAGGGGTGACACCGGGGAG. Protein sequence: CASSSLRGRGDTGE. In full, the CDR3 is CASSSLRGRGDTGELFF. Variable domain in full (rest from reference TRBV7-6 and TRBJ2-2): GAGVSQSPRYKVTKRGQDVALRCDPISGHVSLYWYRQALGQGPEFLTYFNYEAQQDKSGLPNDRFSAERPEGSISTLTIQRTEQRDSAMYRCASSSLRGRGDTGELFFGEGSRLTVL.

This clone turned up a few times. The observed sequence ends 3 residues before the CDR3 terminus, with the missing tail filled in from the germline J gene. The rearrangement joins TRBV7-2 to TRBJ2-1; 10 nucleotides align to TRBD2. Germline-derived CDR1 and CDR2 are SGHTA and FQGNSA. Trimming took 5 bases from V and 0 from J; bases not matched to a gene: 1. CDR3 length: 15 residues. Partial CDR3 DNA: TGTGCCAGCAGCCCTAGCGGGAGCTCCTACAATGAG. Translating gives CASSPSGSSYNE. The whole CDR3 region reads CASSPSGSSYNEQFF.

This clone showed up many times. The read finishes 3 residues shy of the CDR3 end, and the germline J gene is used to complete it. This sequence joins TRBV5-1 and TRBJ2-7, with 8 bases identical to TRBD2. The CDR3 spans 15 residues. With V trimmed by 0 bases and J by 4 bases, 6 bases remained unmatched. The germline V gene encodes CDR1 SGHRS and CDR2 YFSETQ. CDR3 protein: CASSLDTSGRYEQYF. The covered CDR3 bases are TGCGCCAGCAGCTTGGATACTAGCGGCAGATACGAG.

This clone was counted between two and nine times. The CDR3 reads CASSFYNSYTEAFF. The CDR3 bases that were read are TGTGCCAGCAGCTTTTATAATAGTTACACTGAA. This chain links TRBV7-2 with TRBJ1-1; the D is unclear. The read finishes 3 residues shy of the CDR3 end, and the germline J gene is used to complete it. The germline V gene encodes CDR1 SGHTA and CDR2 FQGNSA. V lost 3 bases, J lost 3 bases, and 11 bases lay in between. This CDR3 has 14 residues.

This clone has only a few counts. The read ends 3 residues early relative to the CDR3; the germline J gene fills the gap. V usage is TRBV20-1 and J usage is TRBJ2-5; 14 bases are a match to TRBD2. In germline, CDR1 is DFQATT, CDR2 SNEGSKA (reference sequence). The CDR3 length is 15 residues. V dropped 3 bases and J dropped 7; count of bases not matched to a gene: 7. Incomplete CDR3 DNA: TGCAGTGCTAGCCCCCCGACTAGCGGGAGGGTGACC. Encoded protein: CSASPPTSGRVT. The entire CDR3 is CSASPPTSGRVTQYF.

Notes on this clone: The read stops 3 residues short of the end of the CDR3; the missing end is completed from the germline J gene. The chain is built from TRBV11-1 and TRBJ1-6; tentatively, D is TRBD1 (6 bases). This CDR3 is 15 amino acids long. Germline loops: CDR1 SGHAT, CDR2 FQDESV (reference sequence). V was shortened by 5 bases and J by 7 bases, with 15 bases between the two germline ends. The CDR3: CASSVEGVRNSPLHF. CDR3 bases read: TGTGCCAGCAGCGTTGAGGGGGTGCGCAATTCACCC.

As for this clone: The read gets to within 3 residues of the CDR3 end, and the germline J gene fills in the rest. In the same sample, other DNA sequences code for this CDR3. The rearrangement links TRBV18 to TRBJ1-4; TRBD1 matches 10 bases. Germline-derived CDR1 and CDR2 are KGHSH and LQKENI. Trimming at V came to 0 bases and at J to 8 bases, leaving 6 bases not matched to a gene. This CDR3 spans 16 amino acids. CDR3 DNA, as far as it was read: TGTGCCAGCTCACCACCGCCGGGGACAGGGGCGGAAAAA. This codes for CASSPPPGTGAEK. Given in full, the CDR3 is CASSPPPGTGAEKLFF.

Many counts were recorded for this clone. Sequencing ends 3 residues short of the CDR3 end; the germline J gene provides the rest. The chain combines TRBV29-1 with TRBJ1-1; no firm D call. The V and J ends lost 4 bases and 2 bases respectively, with 11 bases between them. The CDR3 consists of 13 residues. Germline loops: CDR1 SQVTM, CDR2 ANQGSEA. The part of the CDR3 DNA that was read is TGCAGCGTTGCCCAGACGGGTAACACTGAA. It translates to CSVAQTGNTE. The whole CDR3 sequence is CSVAQTGNTEAFF.

This clone was seen a few times. The sequenced fragment ends 3 residues before the CDR3 boundary, so the rest is inferred from the germline J gene. The chain recombines TRBV19 with TRBJ1-4; no clear D gene. The V end was cut by 3 bases, the J end by 8 bases, with 7 bases between. CDR1 and CDR2 from the germline V gene are LNHDA and SQIVND (reference sequence). The CDR3 sequence is 12 residues long. CDR3 in amino acids: CASSMSTEKLFF. The covered CDR3 bases are TGTGCCAGTAGTATGTCGACAGAAAAA.

This clone appeared a few times. The CDR3 loop reads CASSPIGTGPNNYGYTF. CDR3 bases read: TGTGCCAGCTCACCAATTGGGACAGGACCTAATAACTATGGC. The chain is built from TRBV18 and TRBJ1-2; 8 positions agree with TRBD1. The CDR3 end is not reached by the read, which stops 3 residues before it; the germline J gene fills it in. From germline, CDR1 is KGHSH and CDR2 LQKENI. The CDR3 consists of 17 residues. V shed 2 bases and J 1 base; nucleotides not matched to a gene: 9. The full variable domain, with the rest looked up from reference TRBV18 and TRBJ1-2, is NAGVMQNPRHLVRRRGQEARLRCSPMKGHSHVYWYRQLPEEGLKFMVYLQKENIIDESGMPKERFSAEFPKEGPSILRIQQVVRGDSAAYFCASSPIGTGPNNYGYTFGSGTRLTVV.

This clone was observed a few times. The missing CDR3 end, 3 residues past where the read stops, is filled in from the germline J gene. J is TRBJ2-1 and V is TRBV7-9; D is perhaps TRBD1 (6 bases). Trimming stripped 5 bases from V and 6 bases from J, with 14 bases between. The CDR3 has 14 residues. In germline, CDR1 is SEHNR, CDR2 FQNEAQ (reference sequence). The CDR3 reads CASSNREGVNEQFF. The CDR3 DNA, read in part, is TGTGCCAGCAGCAACAGAGAGGGGGTCAATGAG.

This clone has a count of ten or more. Read data end 3 residues before the CDR3 end; the end is taken from the germline J gene. The V call is TRBV29-1, the J call TRBJ1-2; perhaps TRBD1 as D (6 bases). The CDR3 length is 16 residues. From germline, CDR1 is SQVTM and CDR2 ANQGSEA. V lost 7 bases, J lost 2 bases, and 23 bases lay in between. CDR3 DNA, as far as it was read: TGCAGCGCCACCCACCGGACAGCCGGCTCAAACTATGGC. Amino acid sequence: CSATHRTAGSNYG. The CDR3, in full, reads CSATHRTAGSNYGYTF.

On this clone itself: The read ends 3 residues shy of where the CDR3 ends; the end is completed using the germline J gene. This chain uses TRBV5-1 with TRBJ2-1, with 7 positions matching TRBD1. Trimming removed 5 bases from V and 1 base from J; junction bases left unmatched: 9. CDR1 is SGHRS, CDR2 YFSETQ, per germline. The CDR3 is 16 amino acids. The CDR3 here is CASSSGTASSYNEQFF. The sequenced part of the CDR3 DNA is TGCGCCAGCAGTTCCGGGACAGCAAGTTCCTACAATGAG.

At least ten counts were recorded for this clone. The CDR3 end lies 3 residues beyond the end of the read and is filled in from the germline J gene. This chain connects TRBV2 to TRBJ2-1, with 8 bases identical to TRBD2. CDR3 length equals 14 residues. With 7 bases clipped from V and 3 bases from J, the junction kept 5 bases outside the gene matches. Germline CDR1 and CDR2: SNHLY and FYNNEI. The DNA read from the CDR3 is TGTGCCAGCATAGCAGCGGGAGTCTACAATGAG. Translated, it gives CASIAAGVYNE. From start to end, the CDR3 is CASIAAGVYNEQFF. Combining the CDR3 with reference TRBV2 and TRBJ2-1 gives the whole variable domain EPEVTQTPSHQVTQMGQEVILRCVPISNHLYFYWYRQILGQKVEFLVSFYNNEISEKSEIFDDQFSVERPDGSNFTLKIRSTKLEDSAMYFCASIAAGVYNEQFFGPGTRLTVL.

Concerning this clone: The read terminates 3 residues before the CDR3 end, so the remaining end is supplied by the germline J gene. Within the sample, other DNA sequences also encode this same CDR3. This sequence joins TRBV7-2 and TRBJ1-2; 10 nucleotides line up with TRBD1. Trimming took 2 bases from V and 1 from J; bases not matched to a gene: 1. The CDR3 is made up of 15 amino acids. The germline CDR1 and CDR2 sequences are SGHTA and FQGNSA. CDR3 DNA (partial): TGTGCCAGCAGCTTACGGACAGGGGGTAACTATGGC. This gives the protein CASSLRTGGNYG. The whole CDR3 protein is CASSLRTGGNYGYTF. The complete variable domain, with remaining parts taken from reference TRBV7-2 and TRBJ1-2, reads GAGVSQSPSNKVTEKGKDVELRCDPISGHTALYWYRQSLGQGLEFLIYFQGNSAPDKSGLPSDRFSAERTGGSVSTLTIQRTQQEDSAVYLCASSLRTGGNYGYTFGSGTRLTVV.

This clone was observed many times. The read ends 3 residues shy of where the CDR3 ends; the end is completed using the germline J gene. This rearrangement joins TRBV11-3 to TRBJ2-3, with a tentative D call TRBD2 (5 bases). The V and J ends lost 5 bases and 5 bases respectively, with 11 bases between them. Germline V gene lookup returns CDR1 SGHNT and CDR2 YENEEA. The CDR3 sequence is 13 residues long. The CDR3 bases that were read are TGTGCCAGCAGCCTACCCGCGGGAGATACG. Its protein product is CASSLPAGDT. In full, the CDR3 reads CASSLPAGDTQYF.

This clone was recorded a few times. The read is 3 residues too short to cover the CDR3 end, so that end is filled in from the germline J gene. V is TRBV2 and J is TRBJ1-4; D is undetermined. Per the germline V gene, CDR1 is SNHLY and CDR2 is FYNNEI. The length of the CDR3 is 11 residues. The CDR3 DNA, read in part, is TGTGCCAGCGCCGCCTCGGGGAAA. As protein: CASAASGK. The complete CDR3 sequence is CASAASGKLFF.

This clone was picked up many times. The read is 3 residues too short to cover the CDR3 end, so that end is filled in from the germline J gene. The gene calls are TRBV20-1 and TRBJ1-2, with D maybe TRBD1 (6 bases). Trimming took 4 bases from V and 2 from J, leaving 14 bases between them. Per the germline V gene, CDR1 is DFQATT and CDR2 is SNEGSKA (reference sequence). The CDR3 has 14 residues. The DNA read from the CDR3 is TGCAGTGCTAACGATCAGACAGGCAACTATGGC. Amino acids: CSANDQTGNYG. Given in full, the CDR3 is CSANDQTGNYGYTF.

The table lists this clone with a few counts. CDR3 loop: CASRRQGFTSYNEQFF. CDR3 DNA, as far as it was read: TGTGCCAGCAGGCGACAGGGTTTCACCTCCTACAATGAG. The chain has TRBV2 and TRBJ2-1, with TRBD1 matching over 7 bases. The CDR3 end is not reached by the read, which stops 3 residues before it; the germline J gene fills it in. Germline V gene sequence: CDR1 SNHLY, CDR2 FYNNEI. Trimming cost V 6 bases and J 0 bases; bases outside gene matches: 8. This CDR3 spans 16 amino acids.